The 19 T cell receptor beta chains below come from one sample, sequenced in a study of T cells in Graves' hyperthyroidism and ophthalmopathy. From RNA transcripts, TCR beta CDR3 regions were amplified. The study used the HTBI primer set for a first-round RT-PCR of the TCR CDR3. One entry per CDR3 protein, called by TCRdb with MiXCR from the multiplex PCR reads. The sample shows 500,000 or so distinct CDR3 sequences, about 16% of them seen only once. What was sequenced was blood. The source is a woman aged 30 to 39 with Graves' ophthalmopathy.

This clonotype was detected only a few times. This chain links TRBV6-1 with TRBJ2-3, with TRBD2 matching over 8 bases. The CDR3 is 14 residues long. Germline CDR1 reads MNHNS; CDR2 reads SASEGT. V lost 7 bases, J lost 5 bases, and 8 bases stayed unmatched. The CDR3 sequence: CASTPSGGVDTQYF. The CDR3 DNA follows: TGTGCCAGCACCCCCTCGGGGGGGGTAGATACGCAGTATTTT.

This clonotype has only a few counts. The chain is built from TRBV20-1 and TRBJ1-5; D not resolved. The CDR3 is 13 amino acids. V was trimmed by 3 bases and J by 3 bases, leaving 9 bases between them. Germline CDR1 reads DFQATT; CDR2 reads SNEGSKA (reference sequence). CDR3 DNA sequence: TGCAGTGCTAGGACCCCGGACAATCAGCCCCAGCATTTT. Protein product: CSARTPDNQPQHF.

This clonotype was counted ten times or more. The chain is built from TRBV30 and TRBJ2-7, with TRBD2 identical over 13 bases. This CDR3 region has 16 residues. Germline CDR1 GTSNPN, CDR2 SVGIG (reference sequence). V dropped 1 base and J dropped 4; count of bases not matched to a gene: 7. DNA of the CDR3: TGTGCCTGGAGTGAGTCTCGGACTAGCGGGAGTTACGAGCAGTACTTC. It encodes CAWSESRTSGSYEQYF.

The chain has TRBV12-3 or TRBV12-4 and TRBJ2-6; no firm D call. V lost 0 bases and J lost 1, with 7 bases in between. The CDR3 spans 16 residues. CDR3 nucleotide sequence: TGTGCCAGCAGTTTAGCGCTGAGGTCTGGGGCCAACGTCCTGACTTTC. As protein: CASSLALRSGANVLTF.

The CDR3 nucleotides are TGTGCCAGCAGAAACGCATGGGGCTCACCCCTCCACTTT. Amino acids: CASRNAWGSPLHF. The chain joins TRBV7-8 to TRBJ1-6, with D perhaps TRBD1 (5 bases). CDR1 is SGHVS and CDR2 is FQNEAQ in the germline V gene. V lost 6 bases and J lost 10, with 13 bases in between. This CDR3 contains 13 residues.

The CDR3 loop is CASSALSGSITDTQYF. CDR3 sequence (DNA): TGTGCCAGCAGTGCCCTCAGCGGGAGTATCACAGATACGCAGTATTTT. The chain recombines TRBV6-1 with TRBJ2-3; 8 bases align to TRBD2. The V gene end was trimmed by 4 bases and the J gene end by 2 bases; junction bases not matched to a gene: 8. This CDR3 contains 16 residues. Germline V gene lookup returns CDR1 MNHNS and CDR2 SASEGT.

This clonotype was seen many times. The V and J genes are TRBV28 and TRBJ1-4, with 7 bases fitting TRBD1. With 5 bases clipped from V and 11 bases from J, the junction kept 8 bases outside the gene matches. The CDR3 is 13 residues long. The germline CDR1 and CDR2 sequences are MDHEN and SYDVKM. The CDR3 here is CASSMGGQSKLFF. The CDR3, as DNA: TGTGCCAGCAGTATGGGGGGACAGTCCAAACTGTTTTTT.

CDR3 region: CASSQGLTDGWSSYNEQFF. In nucleotides, the CDR3 is TGCGCCAGCAGCCAAGGTCTAACGGACGGTTGGAGCTCCTACAATGAGCAGTTCTTC. This chain connects TRBV4-3 to TRBJ2-1; D is unresolved. This CDR3 region has 19 residues. Between the trimmed V and J ends, which lost 1 base and 0 bases, there was a span of 19 bases. Germline values: CDR1 LGHNA, CDR2 YSLEER.

This clonotype appeared many times. J is TRBJ1-1 and V is TRBV30; TRBD1 is a possible D gene (6 bases). V dropped 4 bases and J dropped 12 bases, with 12 bases sitting between them. The germline gives CDR1 GTSNPN, CDR2 SVGIG (reference sequence). This CDR3 has 10 residues. The CDR3 here is CAWTRGISFF. The CDR3 DNA follows: TGTGCCTGGACCAGGGGAATATCTTTCTTT.

V gene TRBV4-1 combines with J gene TRBJ2-1; TRBD2 is a possible D gene (6 bases). Trimming left V 4 bases short and J 2 bases short, with 15 bases between. The CDR3 spans 16 residues. Germline loops: CDR1 MGHRA, CDR2 YSYEKL. The CDR3 DNA reads TGCGCCAGCAGCCCTGAAGGGTTAGCGGCCTACAATGAGCAGTTCTTC. As protein: CASSPEGLAAYNEQFF.

V gene TRBV6-1 combines with J gene TRBJ2-2, with 10 bases identical to TRBD2. Germline CDR1 MNHNS, CDR2 SASEGT. This CDR3 comprises 15 residues. J gave up 5 bases and V 6 bases, and 6 bases lay outside the gene matches. CDR3 DNA: TGTGCCAGCAGAGTGCTAGCGGGAGTAACCGGGGAGCTGTTTTTT. Encoded protein: CASRVLAGVTGELFF.

The CDR3 sequence: CASSLRYLETQYF. DNA for the CDR3: TGCGCCAGCAGCCTGAGGTACCTGGAGACCCAGTACTTC. The chain recombines TRBV4-1 with TRBJ2-5, with unresolved D. The CDR3 is 13 residues long. Germline assignment: CDR1 MGHRA and CDR2 YSYEKL. Trimming took off 4 bases at V and 5 bases at J, with 11 bases between the two ends.

Only a few counts were recorded for this clonotype. This chain uses TRBV19 with TRBJ2-3; no definite D call. V lost 4 bases and J lost 1, with 6 bases in between. Germline V gene lookup returns CDR1 LNHDA and CDR2 SQIVND (reference sequence). There are 13 residues in the CDR3. The CDR3 DNA is TGTGCCAGTAGTAGGGAACGCACAGATACGCAGTATTTT. Its translation is CASSRERTDTQYF.

This clonotype was observed at least ten times. The gene calls are TRBV7-2 and TRBJ2-6; D is perhaps TRBD1 (6 bases). This CDR3 region has 16 residues. Germline V gene lookup returns CDR1 SGHTA and CDR2 FQGNSA. The V end lost 5 bases, the J end lost 0 bases, and 11 bases lay between the germline ends. The CDR3: CASSPGHYSGANVLTF. The CDR3 DNA follows: TGTGCCAGCAGCCCGGGACACTACTCTGGGGCCAACGTCCTGACTTTC.

This clonotype has more than one count but fewer than ten. The gene calls are TRBV5-4 and TRBJ1-1; TRBD1 matches at 8 bases. V trimming: 4 bases; J trimming: 0 bases; junction bases outside the gene matches: 5. Germline V gene sequence: CDR1 SGHNT, CDR2 YYREEE (reference sequence). This CDR3 region has 15 residues. DNA for the CDR3: TGTGCCAGCAGCAAGGGACAGGCTATGAACACTGAAGCTTTCTTT. Protein: CASSKGQAMNTEAFF.

In its sample, this clonotype was seen many times. The chain is built from TRBV3-1 and TRBJ2-7; possible D gene TRBD2, 7 bases. Trimming removed 1 base from V and 3 bases from J, with 10 bases in between. Germline CDR1 is LGHDT and CDR2 is YNNKEL (reference sequence). CDR3 length: 14 residues. This CDR3 reads CASSQAGEGYEQYF. In DNA, the CDR3 is TGTGCCAGCAGCCAAGCAGGGGAGGGCTACGAGCAGTACTTC.

The genes are TRBV9 and TRBJ2-3; TRBD2 aligns across 9 bases. Unmatched junction bases numbered 3, after V lost 2 bases and J lost 2 bases. CDR1 and CDR2 (germline): SGDLS, YYNGEE. This CDR3 region has 15 residues. The CDR3 DNA sequence: TGTGCCAGCAGCGTGCTAGCGGGGCCCACAGATACGCAGTATTTT. Translating it yields CASSVLAGPTDTQYF. The whole variable domain, remainder taken from reference TRBV9 and TRBJ2-3, is DSGVTQTPKHLITATGQRVTLRCSPRSGDLSVYWYQQSLDQGLQFLIQYYNGEERAKGNILERFSAQQFPDLHSELNLSSLELGDSALYFCASSVLAGPTDTQYFGPGTRLTVL.

This clonotype has just a few counts. The junction does not match germline at one end; this may be a read error. The chain couples TRBV5-1 to TRBJ1-1, with D perhaps TRBD1 (6 bases). CDR1 is SGHRS, CDR2 YFSETQ, per germline. The CDR3 covers 13 residues. CDR3 in DNA: TGCGCCAGCAGCTTCCAGGGGAACACTGGAGCTTTCTTT. This gives the protein CASSFQGNTGAFF.

This clonotype was seen ten or more times. V usage is TRBV2 and J usage is TRBJ2-5, with D perhaps matching TRBD2 (5 bases). CDR1 is SNHLY, CDR2 FYNNEI, per germline. The CDR3 sequence is 13 residues long. Trimming stripped 4 bases from V and 5 bases from J, with 11 bases between. The CDR3 sequence: CASSASLAETQYF. CDR3 in DNA: TGTGCCAGCAGTGCTAGCTTGGCGGAGACCCAGTACTTC. The entire variable domain, with the rest obtained from reference TRBV2 and TRBJ2-5, is as follows: EPEVTQTPSHQVTQMGQEVILRCVPISNHLYFYWYRQILGQKVEFLVSFYNNEISEKSEIFDDQFSVERPDGSNFTLKIRSTKLEDSAMYFCASSASLAETQYFGPGTRLLVL.